This T cell receptor beta chain was captured in a study of T cells in tuberculosis. Assay used: immunoSEQ multiplex PCR; TCRdb lists only in-frame clones, some missing. The sample holds 80,000 to 100,000 clones, under 95% seen once. Germline V gene sequence: CDR1 SGHVS, CDR2 FNYEAQ. Trimming removed 1 base at V and 0 bases at J, with 10 bases between. This CDR3 contains 16 residues. Cells were sorted from thawed PBMC rested overnight and stained with GMM-loaded CD1B tetramer, viability dye and anti-CD3. The CD1B tetramers carried C32 glucose monomycolate purified from Rhodococcus equi. This TCR was sampled from an adult woman with latent tuberculosis. The sequencing input was CD1b-GMM tetramer-negative cells sorted from PBMCs. The chain couples TRBV7-6 to TRBJ2-1; no definite D call. CDR3 sequence: CASSLVTASSYNEQFF. DNA for the CDR3: TGTGCCAGCAGCTTAGTGACGGCTAGCTCCTACAATGAGCAGTTCTTC. The entire variable domain, with the rest obtained from reference TRBV7-6 and TRBJ2-1, is as follows: GAGVSQSPRYKVTKRGQDVALRCDPISGHVSLYWYRQALGQGPEFLTYFNYEAQQDKSGLPNDRFSAERPEGSISTLTIQRTEQRDSAMYRCASSLVTASSYNEQFFGPGTRLTVL.